The 24 T cell receptor beta chains below come from one sample, sequenced in a study of Ad26.COV2.S vaccination and SARS-CoV-2 variants. Treatment here: 19 received Ad26.COV2.S at low or high dose, single or two shots; several received placebo; per-sample allocation not given. Day 63 after the first vaccine or placebo injection was the time point for sampling. Some clones are missing from TCRdb's copy, which holds only in-frame ones; the method was immunoSEQ multiplex PCR. The top ten clones hold around 5% of a sample with some 350,000 clones, about 90% of them seen once. The sequencing used peripheral blood, collected in a trial of Ad26.COV2.S vaccine versus placebo. The receptors were gathered from a person aged 18 to 59 who received the Ad26.COV2.S COVID-19 vaccine or a placebo.

The V gene is TRBV6-2 or TRBV6-3, the J gene TRBJ1-1; D uncertain. CDR1 is MNHEY, CDR2 SVGEGT, per germline. CDR3 length: 14 residues. V lost 2 bases and J 4 bases, leaving 11 bases between the germline ends. The CDR3 loop is CASSYSEIGTEAFF. The CDR3 nucleotides read TGTGCCAGCAGTTACAGTGAAATTGGCACTGAAGCTTTCTTT.

This rearrangement joins TRBV13 to TRBJ2-3; D possibly corresponds to TRBD2 (6 bases). V gave up 0 bases and J gave up 4 bases, with 8 bases separating them. The CDR3 spans 14 residues. CDR1 PRHDT and CDR2 FYEKMQ come from the germline V gene (reference sequence). CDR3 nucleotide sequence: TGTGCCAGCAGCTTAGGACTAGCTTCAGATACGCAGTATTTT. This sequence encodes CASSLGLASDTQYF.

This sequence joins TRBV3-1 (or the pseudogene TRBV3-2) and TRBJ1-1, with 11 bases identical to TRBD1. The CDR3 totals 17 residues. Per the germline V gene, CDR1 is LGHDT and CDR2 is YNNKEL (reference sequence). Germline trimming cut 4 bases from V and 0 bases from J; bases unmatched to any gene: 7. The CDR3 nucleotides are TGTGCCAGCAGCCGCGGGGACAGGGGGAGAATGAACACTGAAGCTTTCTTT. The encoded protein is CASSRGDRGRMNTEAFF.

V and J are TRBV5-1 and TRBJ2-5; maybe TRBD2 (5 bases). CDR1 SGHRS and CDR2 YFSETQ come from the germline V gene. V was clipped by 4 bases and J by 3 bases, with 10 bases between them. This CDR3 contains 13 residues. The CDR3 region is CASSGGVEETQYF. CDR3 sequence (DNA): TGCGCCAGCAGCGGAGGTGTGGAAGAGACCCAGTACTTC.

The V and J genes are TRBV18 and TRBJ2-7; possibly TRBD1 or TRBD2 for D (5 bases each). Trimming left V 1 base short and J 2 bases short, with 6 bases between. The length of the CDR3 is 13 residues. Germline V gives CDR1 KGHSH, CDR2 LQKENI. The CDR3 protein is CASSPQGPYEQYV. CDR3 DNA sequence: TGTGCCAGCTCACCACAGGGACCCTACGAGCAGTACGTC.

The CDR3 reads CASSQQGYQPQHF. The CDR3 region has the DNA TGCGCCAGCAGCCAACAGGGTTATCAGCCCCAGCATTTT. This chain links TRBV4-1 with TRBJ1-5; the D gene is possibly TRBD1 (5 bases). Germline loops: CDR1 MGHRA, CDR2 YSYEKL. The CDR3 consists of 13 residues. V was cut by 2 bases and J by 5 bases, with 7 bases left in between.

Turning to this clone: This specimen includes other DNA sequences encoding the same CDR3. The V call is TRBV6-5, the J call TRBJ2-7, with TRBD1 identical over 7 bases. Per the germline V gene, CDR1 is MNHEY and CDR2 is SVGAGI. CDR3 length: 14 amino acids. V lost 0 bases and J lost 3; bases outside the gene matches: 2. The CDR3 DNA is TGTGCCAGCAGTTACTCAGGGACAGACTACGAGCAGTACTTC. It codes for CASSYSGTDYEQYF.

This chain connects TRBV5-6 to TRBJ1-2; D may be TRBD1 (6 bases). The CDR3 is 17 amino acids. The germline CDR1 and CDR2 sequences are SGHDT and YYEEEE. The V and J ends lost 0 bases and 0 bases respectively, with 15 bases between them. CDR3 bases: TGTGCCAGCAGCTTGGAAGGCAGGGGTGTCTCTAACTATGGCTACACCTTC. Its protein product is CASSLEGRGVSNYGYTF.

The chain carries TRBV9 and TRBJ2-1, with 13 bases aligning to TRBD2. Germline assignment: CDR1 SGDLS and CDR2 YYNGEE. J lost 10 bases, V lost 4 bases, and 17 bases had no gene match. The CDR3 length is 18 residues. DNA of the CDR3: TGTGCCAGCAGCCGGGGACTAGCGGGAACTTCTACCCTATGGGAGCAGTTCTTC. Its protein product is CASSRGLAGTSTLWEQFF.

The rearrangement links TRBV11-2 to TRBJ2-2; no clear D gene. Germline CDR1 and CDR2: SGHAT and FQNNGV. The CDR3 consists of 14 residues. V lost 5 bases, J lost 4 bases, and 11 bases lay in between. The chain's CDR3 is CASSPRKATGELFF. The DNA of the CDR3 is TGTGCCAGCAGCCCTCGCAAGGCCACCGGGGAGCTGTTTTTT. The entire variable domain, with the rest obtained from reference TRBV11-2 and TRBJ2-2, is as follows: EAGVAQSPRYKIIEKRQSVAFWCNPISGHATLYWYQQILGQGPKLLIQFQNNGVVDDSQLPKDRFSAERLKGVDSTLKIQPAKLEDSAVYLCASSPRKATGELFFGEGSRLTVL.

V and J are TRBV3-1 (or the pseudogene TRBV3-2) and TRBJ2-2, with TRBD2 matching 12 bases. Germline V lookup: CDR1 LGHDT, CDR2 YNNKEL (reference sequence). The V segment lost 4 bases and the J segment 6 bases; nucleotides outside the gene matches: 12. The CDR3 is 18 amino acids. CDR3 loop: CASSLWASGRGVPGELFF. The CDR3 DNA sequence: TGTGCCAGCAGCCTGTGGGCTAGCGGGAGGGGGGTGCCCGGGGAGCTGTTTTTT.

The rearrangement joins TRBV4-3 to TRBJ2-7; 9 bases are a match to TRBD1. The junction had 3 bases not matched to a gene; V was cut back by 0 bases and J by 6 bases. Germline V gene data show CDR1 as LGHNA and CDR2 as YSLEER. The CDR3 covers 14 residues. The CDR3 DNA is TGCGCCAGCAGCCAAGATGACAGGGGGAGCGAGCAGTACTTC. This sequence encodes CASSQDDRGSEQYF.

This clone was seen just once. The chain is built from TRBV6-6 and TRBJ1-2; D not certain. CDR3 length equals 12 residues. Trimming took 8 bases from V and 2 from J, leaving 9 bases between them. CDR1 is MNHNY, CDR2 SVGAGI, per germline (reference sequence). The CDR3 coding sequence is TGTGCCAGCTCGACCACCAACTATGGCTACACCTTC. This encodes CASSTTNYGYTF.

This sequence joins TRBV7-9 and TRBJ1-2; possible D gene TRBD1, 5 bases. The CDR3 is 13 amino acids. Per the germline V gene, CDR1 is SEHNR and CDR2 is FQNEAQ (reference sequence). The germline V and J ends were trimmed by 0 bases and 3 bases, with 5 bases remaining between them. The CDR3: CASSLAGDYGYTF. The CDR3 bases are TGTGCCAGCAGCTTAGCGGGGGACTATGGCTACACCTTC.

Only one count was recorded for this clone. V is TRBV27 and J is TRBJ1-1; D may be TRBD1 (5 bases). Germline V gives CDR1 MNHEY, CDR2 SMNVEV (reference sequence). The germline V and J ends were trimmed by 10 bases and 5 bases, with 11 bases remaining between them. The CDR3 is made up of 11 amino acids. CDR3 region: CATFRGTEAFF. CDR3 nucleotide sequence: TGTGCCACATTTCGGGGGACTGAAGCTTTCTTT.

In regard to this clone: This is likely a read error, given that the CDR3 carries no conserved phenylalanine or tryptophan at its end. The limits of the CDR3 on the DNA are not certain, so only TCRdb's listed CDR3 is given. This chain joins TRBV4-1 and TRBJ1-5; the table gives TRBD1 as D, unverified against the DNA. The CDR3 is 9 amino acids long, termini counted. Germline CDR1 reads MGHRA; CDR2 reads YSYEKL. This chain's CDR3 is CASSEEAPS.

This chain's CDR3 is CASTSGLGRGYGYTF. CDR3 bases: TGTGCCAGCACGTCAGGTTTAGGCAGGGGCTATGGCTACACCTTC. The chain joins TRBV28 to TRBJ1-2, with D maybe TRBD1 (6 bases). This CDR3 contains 15 residues. In germline, CDR1 is MDHEN, CDR2 SYDVKM. The V gene lost 7 bases and the J gene lost 4 bases, with 19 bases spanning the gap.

This chain uses TRBV11-3 with TRBJ2-1, with 11 bases that match TRBD2. This CDR3 is 15 amino acids long. Germline trimming cut 5 bases from V and 7 bases from J; bases unmatched to any gene: 7. CDR1 and CDR2 (germline): SGHNT, YENEEA. CDR3 residues: CASSQGLAAANEQFF. In DNA, the CDR3 is TGTGCCAGCAGCCAGGGACTAGCGGCAGCGAATGAGCAGTTCTTC.

The V gene is TRBV28, the J gene TRBJ2-1; TRBD2 is a possible D gene (5 bases). The CDR3 contains 14 residues. V gave up 3 bases and J gave up 2 bases, with 8 bases separating them. The V gene's germline CDR1 is MDHEN and CDR2 SYDVKM. This CDR3 is CASSFGGTYNEQFF. DNA of the CDR3: TGTGCCAGCAGTTTTGGAGGAACCTACAATGAGCAGTTCTTC.

V and J are TRBV3-1 (or the pseudogene TRBV3-2) and TRBJ1-6; no clear D gene. V lost 5 bases to trimming and J lost 13 bases, with 18 bases between them. Germline V gene lookup returns CDR1 LGHDT and CDR2 YNNKEL (reference sequence). This CDR3 is built from 14 residues. The CDR3 region is CASSDARPLIPLHF. CDR3 bases: TGTGCCAGCAGCGACGCACGGCCCCTAATCCCCCTCCACTTT.

As regards this clone: A much larger clone differs by one base, so this may be a read error. V and J are TRBV6-5 and TRBJ1-2; 7 bases agree with TRBD1. J was trimmed by 4 bases and V by 5 bases; bases with no gene match: 4. The CDR3 has 13 residues. Germline V lookup: CDR1 MNHEY, CDR2 SVGAGI. The CDR3, as DNA: TGTGCCAGCAGTAGGACAGGAATCTATGGCTACACCTTC. Translated: CASSRTGIYGYTF.

Remarks on this clone: Other DNA sequences in the same sample also yield this CDR3. V usage is TRBV19 and J usage is TRBJ2-5; D might be TRBD2 (6 bases). The CDR3 sequence is 13 residues long. Germline loops: CDR1 LNHDA, CDR2 SQIVND (reference sequence). The V and J ends lost 5 bases and 0 bases respectively, with 7 bases between them. This chain's CDR3 is CASSGGYQETQYF. The CDR3 nucleotides are TGTGCCAGTAGTGGAGGGTACCAAGAGACCCAGTACTTC. Drawing the rest from reference TRBV19 and TRBJ2-5, the complete variable domain is DGGITQSPKYLFRKEGQNVTLSCEQNLNHDAMYWYRQDPGQGLRLIYYSQIVNDFQKGDIAEGYSVSREKKESFPLTVTSAQKNPTAFYLCASSGGYQETQYFGPGTRLLVL.

Turning to this clone: The germline gene is not matched at one end of the junction; a read error may be the cause. The rearrangement links TRBV11-2 to TRBJ2-7; D might be TRBD1 (6 bases). Looked up from germline, CDR1 is SGHAT and CDR2 is FQNNGV. The CDR3 is made up of 11 amino acids. Written as DNA, the CDR3 is TGTGCCAGCAGCTTGACAGGCGGGCCGATCTTC. Amino acids: CASSLTGGPIF.

J is TRBJ2-1 and V is TRBV11-3; D might be TRBD1 or TRBD2, each matching 5 bases. The CDR3 has 15 residues. CDR1 is SGHNT, CDR2 YENEEA, per germline. With 5 bases removed from V and 15 bases from J, the gap between germline ends came to 26 bases. The CDR3 bases are TGTGCCAGCAGCCCCAGACCGAGGGGCGAAACGCGGCTGTTCTTC. This codes for CASSPRPRGETRLFF.